This T cell receptor (beta chain) emerged from a study of T-cell memory formation after mild COVID-19. The table lists this clonotype with many counts. Employing constant-segment primers, 5'RACE generated TCR alpha and TCR beta cDNA libraries bearing sample barcodes and UMIs. TCRdb used MiXCR to reprocess the 5' RACE reads, holding one entry per CDR3 protein. The repertoire includes 290,000 or so distinct CDR3 sequences, roughly a fifth of them detected once, and approximately 21% sits in the top ten. What was sequenced was PBMCs or a T cell subset sorted from them (not recorded which). This clonotype was obtained from a man between 18 and 35 years old who had mild COVID-19 (a few samples of this study predate the infection). Cell type and time point are not known.

Here the CDR3 DNA reads TGTGCCAGCAGCGCCGGGACGCATCAAGAGACCCAGTACTTC. Encoded protein: CASSAGTHQETQYF. The chain employs TRBV3-1 and TRBJ2-5; D is perhaps TRBD1 or TRBD2 (5 bases each). The CDR3 spans 14 residues. Trimming left V 5 bases short and J 2 bases short, with 12 bases between. Germline CDR1 reads LGHDT; CDR2 reads YNNKEL (reference sequence).